This TCR beta chain derives from a study of T-cell reconstitution after alpha-beta-depleted transplantation in children. Preparation of the TCRbeta library involved a method that used unique molecular identifiers. Using its own MiXCR run on the PCR reads, TCRdb lists one record per CDR3 protein. The repertoire holds fewer than 400,000 distinct CDR3 sequences, with around 20% as singletons. CDR1 and CDR2 from the germline V gene are MGHDK and SYGVNS. The CDR3 contains 13 residues. V gave up 6 bases and J gave up 11 bases, with 20 bases separating them. This clonotype appeared a few times. This clonotype was obtained from a human donor who donated a stem cell graft to a child with acute myeloid leukemia. V gene TRBV25-1 combines with J gene TRBJ2-7, with D maybe TRBD1 (6 bases). Sequences were derived from PBMCs from the stem cell graft donor, sampled from the stem cell graft. CDR3 nucleotides: TGTGCCAGCAGCGAGTCCGGGACACTGGGGGAGTACTTC. Translated: CASSESGTLGEYF.